Shown below are 14 T cell receptor beta chains from a single sample sequenced in a study of T-cell reconstitution after alpha-beta-depleted transplantation in children. Unique molecular identifiers were used in preparing the TCRbeta library. TCRdb called the PCR reads again in MiXCR, with one record for every CDR3 protein. The sample shows more than 250,000 distinct CDR3 sequences, 9.9% of them seen only once. Sequencing used PBMCs from the stem cell graft donor, obtained from the stem cell graft. These receptors came from a human donor who donated a stem cell graft to a child with SCID.

The V and J genes are TRBV6-2 or TRBV6-3 and TRBJ2-5; D is uncertain. From germline, CDR1 is MNHEY and CDR2 SVGEGT. The CDR3 length is 14 residues. V lost 0 bases to trimming and J lost 1 base, with 6 bases between them. CDR3 sequence (DNA): TGTGCCAGCAGTTACTCGGGCATCCAAGAGACCCAGTACTTC. Amino acid sequence: CASSYSGIQETQYF.

A few counts support this clonotype. The chain links TRBV15 to TRBJ2-7, with TRBD2 as a possible D gene (5 bases). V lost 1 base, J lost 3 bases, and 10 bases lay in between. The germline CDR1 and CDR2 sequences are LNHNV and YYDKDF (reference sequence). This CDR3 region has 14 residues. CDR3 region: CATSRAPRDYEQYF. In DNA form, the CDR3 reads TGTGCCACCAGCAGAGCCCCCCGGGACTACGAGCAGTACTTC. The complete variable domain, with remaining parts taken from reference TRBV15 and TRBJ2-7, reads DAMVIQNPRYQVTQFGKPVTLSCSQTLNHNVMYWYQQKSSQAPKLLFHYYDKDFNNEADTPDNFQSRRPNTSFCFLDIRSPGLGDTAMYLCATSRAPRDYEQYFGPGTRLTVT.

This clonotype was observed at least ten times. The rearrangement joins TRBV27 to TRBJ2-2; 8 positions match TRBD1. Germline V CDR1 and CDR2: MNHEY, SMNVEV (reference sequence). The CDR3 is made up of 15 amino acids. The V and J ends lost 5 bases and 4 bases, in that order; junction bases with no gene match: 6. In nucleotides, the CDR3 is TGTGCCAGCAGTCCCAGGGGGCGATCCACCGGGGAGCTGTTTTTT. Translated: CASSPRGRSTGELFF.

As regards this clonotype: This may stem from a read error, because a much larger clone lies one nucleotide away. The J gene is TRBJ1-5, the V gene TRBV5-6, with D hard to call. Germline V CDR1 and CDR2: SGHDT, YYEEEE. V lost 4 bases and J lost 3, with 11 bases in between. CDR3 length: 14 residues. The CDR3 loop reads CASSLGWVNQPQHF. As DNA, the CDR3 is TGTGCCAGCAGCCTAGGGTGGGTCAATCAGCCCCAGCATTTT.

This clonotype was detected only a few times. The chain has TRBV5-5 and TRBJ2-1, with a tentative D call TRBD1 (6 bases). Per the germline V gene, CDR1 is SGHKS and CDR2 is YYEKEE (reference sequence). Deletions cut 4 bases from V and 0 bases from J, with 14 bases between. The CDR3 loop spans 16 amino acids. The CDR3 protein is CASSTQGPSSYNEQFF. CDR3 in DNA: TGTGCCAGCAGCACACAGGGACCGAGCTCCTACAATGAGCAGTTCTTC.

The gene calls are TRBV29-1 and TRBJ2-7, with D tentatively TRBD1 (6 bases). The CDR3 sequence is 14 residues long. The germline V gene encodes CDR1 SQVTM and CDR2 ANQGSEA. V was trimmed by 5 bases and J by 3 bases, leaving 17 bases between them. The CDR3, as DNA: TGCAGCGTTCAACGGGACACCTTCGTCTACGAGCAGTACTTC. Translated: CSVQRDTFVYEQYF.

This clonotype has just a few counts. The chain joins TRBV9 to TRBJ2-1; D ambiguous. CDR1 is SGDLS, CDR2 YYNGEE, per germline. The germline V and J ends were trimmed by 4 bases and 0 bases, with 11 bases remaining between them. This CDR3 is 15 amino acids long. CDR3 region: CASSPQTDSYNEQFF. Here the CDR3 DNA reads TGTGCCAGCAGCCCTCAGACGGACTCCTACAATGAGCAGTTCTTC.

This chain joins TRBV20-1 and TRBJ2-5; TRBD2 agrees at 10 bases. This CDR3 has 17 residues. CDR1 and CDR2 from the germline V gene are DFQATT and SNEGSKA (reference sequence). Trimming removed 6 bases from V and 1 base from J; junction bases left unmatched: 14. CDR3 loop: CSAGTGLAGAFQETQYF. Written as DNA, the CDR3 is TGCAGTGCCGGAACAGGGCTAGCGGGGGCATTCCAAGAGACCCAGTACTTC.

The genes are TRBV6-1 and TRBJ2-1; D uncertain. CDR1 is MNHNS and CDR2 is SASEGT in the germline V gene. Between the trimmed V and J ends, which lost 6 bases and 4 bases, there was a span of 13 bases. The CDR3 is made up of 14 amino acids. For the CDR3, the DNA is TGTGCCAGCAGAACACCTTCAAATTACAATGAGCAGTTCTTC. Residues: CASRTPSNYNEQFF.

This clonotype was detected a few times. The gene calls are TRBV4-2 and TRBJ1-2, with D possibly TRBD1 on 6 matching bases. Germline V gene data show CDR1 as LGHNA and CDR2 as YNFKEQ. Trimming removed 0 bases from V and 2 bases from J, with 16 bases in between. The CDR3 is made up of 17 amino acids. CDR3 nucleotides: TGTGCCAGCAGCCAAGAGATTCGAGGACAGATGAACTATGGCTACACCTTC. Protein sequence: CASSQEIRGQMNYGYTF.

In its sample, this clonotype was seen a few times. The rearrangement joins TRBV24-1 to TRBJ2-3; no clear D. Germline V gene data show CDR1 as KGHDR and CDR2 as SFDVKD. There are 11 residues in the CDR3. V lost 7 bases to trimming and J lost 8 bases, with 9 bases between them. The DNA for the CDR3 is TGTGCCACCAGCAGTTTCGGTACGCAGTATTTT. It specifies CATSSFGTQYF.

This clonotype appeared a few times. The DNA for the CDR3 is TGCGCCAGCAGCTTACCGATAGGACAGGGAGGAGAGACCCAGTACTTC. This codes for CASSLPIGQGGETQYF. The chain is built from TRBV5-1 and TRBJ2-5; 8 positions match TRBD1. Germline V gene lookup returns CDR1 SGHRS and CDR2 YFSETQ. V lost 2 bases, J lost 4 bases, and 10 bases stayed unmatched. This CDR3 is 16 amino acids long.

The chain recombines TRBV19 with TRBJ1-5; D is undetermined. Trimming took off 1 base at V and 1 base at J, with 8 bases between the two ends. The CDR3 length is 15 residues. CDR1 LNHDA and CDR2 SQIVND come from the germline V gene (reference sequence). CDR3 amino acids: CASSIVGQSNQPQHF. The DNA for the CDR3 is TGTGCCAGTAGTATAGTAGGCCAGAGCAATCAGCCCCAGCATTTT.

This clonotype was detected many times. V is TRBV12-3 or TRBV12-4 and J is TRBJ2-1, with D unresolved. The CDR3 sequence is 13 residues long. The V gene lost 5 bases and the J gene lost 5 bases, with 10 bases spanning the gap. The CDR3 bases are TGTGCCAGCAGTACAACCCGGAACAATGAGCAGTTCTTC. Amino acids: CASSTTRNNEQFF.